The next 9 T cell receptor beta chains were all read from a single sample in a study of beta chain features in type 1 diabetes. The authors reverse transcribed all of the isolated RNA, so sequencing captured expressed TCRB transcripts. Sequencing used immunoSEQ multiplex PCR; TCRdb keeps in-frame clones, though not all of them. The sample lists about 180,000 clones, approximately 13% occurring once. The sample taken for sequencing was central memory CD4+ T cells from blood. The receptors originated from a woman younger than 35 in good health.

The genes are TRBV15 and TRBJ1-5; a weak D match, TRBD1 (5 bases). In germline, CDR1 is LNHNV, CDR2 YYDKDF (reference sequence). The CDR3 totals 15 residues. Deletions cut 5 bases from V and 3 bases from J, with 14 bases between. CDR3 loop: CATSDKTAHNQPQHF. In nucleotides, the CDR3 is TGTGCCACCAGCGATAAGACAGCGCACAATCAGCCCCAGCATTTT.

This clone has more than one count but fewer than ten. The chain carries TRBV30 and TRBJ2-4; 7 bases line up with TRBD2. The CDR3 sequence is 13 residues long. V was clipped by 2 bases and J by 7 bases; unmatched bases: 5. Germline loops: CDR1 GTSNPN, CDR2 SVGIG (reference sequence). The CDR3 protein is CAWSSGRGNIQYF. CDR3 coding DNA: TGTGCCTGGAGTTCGGGGAGGGGTAACATTCAGTACTTC.

This clone has only a few counts. The chain links TRBV28 to TRBJ1-2; TRBD1 matches 7 bases. The CDR3 covers 15 residues. The germline gives CDR1 MDHEN, CDR2 SYDVKM. Trimming took 6 bases from V and 4 from J; bases not matched to a gene: 11. The CDR3 protein is CASRTHRGVIYGYTF. CDR3 nucleotide sequence: TGTGCCAGCAGGACACACAGGGGCGTAATCTATGGCTACACCTTC.

In this sample, this clone turned up a few times. The rearrangement uses TRBV2 and TRBJ1-5, with 11 positions matching TRBD1. Germline V gene sequence: CDR1 SNHLY, CDR2 FYNNEI. The CDR3 is 15 amino acids. J lost 1 base, V lost 6 bases, and 2 bases had no gene match. The CDR3 DNA reads as TGTGCCAGCAGGGGACAGGGGGTGAGCAATCAGCCCCAGCATTTT. It codes for CASRGQGVSNQPQHF. Filled out from reference TRBV2 and TRBJ1-5, the complete variable domain reads EPEVTQTPSHQVTQMGQEVILRCVPISNHLYFYWYRQILGQKVEFLVSFYNNEISEKSEIFDDQFSVERPDGSNFTLKIRSTKLEDSAMYFCASRGQGVSNQPQHFGDGTRLSIL.

The table lists this clone with a few counts. The chain employs TRBV5-8 and TRBJ1-2, with TRBD1 identical over 9 bases. The CDR3 sequence is 15 residues long. Trimming took 0 bases from V and 6 from J; bases not matched to a gene: 6. CDR1 and CDR2 (germline): SGHTS, YDEGEE. Written as DNA, the CDR3 is TGTGCCAGCAGCTTGGGAATGAACAGGGGGCATGGCTACACCTTC. Its translation is CASSLGMNRGHGYTF. The entire variable domain, with the rest obtained from reference TRBV5-8 and TRBJ1-2, is as follows: EAGVTQSPTHLIKTRGQQATLRCSPISGHTSVYWYQQALGLGLQFLLWYDEGEERNRGNFPPRFSGRQFPNYSSELNVNALELEDSALYLCASSLGMNRGHGYTFGSGTRLTVV.

V usage is TRBV4-2 and J usage is TRBJ2-2; 9 nucleotides align to TRBD1. Germline values: CDR1 LGHNA, CDR2 YNFKEQ. The CDR3 covers 19 residues. The ends lost 3 bases at V and 0 bases at J; junction bases unmatched: 11. The CDR3 spells CASSQRGGQGRSNTGELFF. CDR3 sequence (DNA): TGTGCCAGCAGCCAGCGGGGAGGACAGGGGCGATCGAACACCGGGGAGCTGTTTTTT.

This clone was seen more than once but under ten times. V gene TRBV16 combines with J gene TRBJ2-4; no definite D call. Germline CDR1 and CDR2: KGHSY and FQNENV. This CDR3 region has 13 residues. V was trimmed by 3 bases and J by 7 bases, leaving 10 bases between them. CDR3 amino acids: CASSHPPGNIQYF. CDR3 in DNA: TGTGCCAGCAGCCACCCCCCCGGGAACATTCAGTACTTC. Based on the CDR3 plus reference TRBV16 and TRBJ2-4, the full variable domain is GEEVAQTPKHLVRGEGQKAKLYCAPIKGHSYVFWYQQVLKNEFKFLISFQNENVFDETGMPKERFSAKCLPNSPCSLEIQATKLEDSAVYFCASSHPPGNIQYFGAGTRLSVL.

This clone was seen a few times. The chain joins TRBV7-9 to TRBJ2-2; D call uncertain. Germline loops: CDR1 SEHNR, CDR2 FQNEAQ (reference sequence). V dropped 5 bases and J dropped 0 bases, with 13 bases sitting between them. The CDR3 spans 16 residues. As DNA, the CDR3 is TGTGCCAGCAGCCCGACGCGGTTAGCGAACACCGGGGAGCTGTTTTTT. This encodes CASSPTRLANTGELFF.

V and J are TRBV10-3 and TRBJ2-1; D is perhaps TRBD2 (5 bases). Trimming shortened V by 2 bases and J by 5 bases, and 13 bases separated the two germline ends. Germline V gene sequence: CDR1 ENHRY, CDR2 SYGVKD. This CDR3 spans 15 amino acids. Here the CDR3 reads CAISERGIVDNEQFF. As DNA, the CDR3 is TGTGCCATCAGTGAGCGAGGGATCGTGGACAATGAGCAGTTCTTC.